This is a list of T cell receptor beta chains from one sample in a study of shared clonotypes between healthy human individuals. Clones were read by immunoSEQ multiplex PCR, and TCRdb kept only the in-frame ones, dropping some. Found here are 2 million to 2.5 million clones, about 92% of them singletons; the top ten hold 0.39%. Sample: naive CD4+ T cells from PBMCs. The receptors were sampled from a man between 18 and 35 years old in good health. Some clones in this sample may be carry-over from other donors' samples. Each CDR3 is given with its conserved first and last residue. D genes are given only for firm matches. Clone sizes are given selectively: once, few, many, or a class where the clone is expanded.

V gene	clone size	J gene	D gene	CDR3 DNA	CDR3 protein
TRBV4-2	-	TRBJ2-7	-	TGTGCCAGCAGCCAAAATCTCTTAGCTATAGGGGGGAACGAGCAGTACTTC	CASSQNLLAIGGNEQYF
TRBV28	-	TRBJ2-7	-	TGTGCCAGCACCCTTGAAGGGGGAACCTACGAGCAGTACTTC	CASTLEGGTYEQYF
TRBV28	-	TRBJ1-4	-	TGTGCCAGCAGTCCAGGGACAATCCCTAATGAAAAACTGTTTTTT	CASSPGTIPNEKLFF
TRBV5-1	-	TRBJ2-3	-	TGCGCCAGCAGCTTGGGACAGGGAGGTGATACGCAGTATTTT	CASSLGQGGDTQYF
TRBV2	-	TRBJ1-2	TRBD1	TGTGCCAGCAGTGAAGGGGTAGGAGGGGGCAGGTATGGCTACACCTTC	CASSEGVGGGRYGYTF
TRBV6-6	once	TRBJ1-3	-	TGTGCCAGCAGTTACGAAAGGAAGACCACTGGAAACACCATATATTTT	CASSYERKTTGNTIYF
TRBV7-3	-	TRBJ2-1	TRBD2	TGTGCCAGCAGCTTACTTGGGACTAGCGGGAGTAATGAGCAGTTCTTC	CASSLLGTSGSNEQFF
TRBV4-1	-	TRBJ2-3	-	TGCGCCAGCAGCCAAGATGAAACGGGAGCCCGGGATACGCAGTATTTT	CASSQDETGARDTQYF
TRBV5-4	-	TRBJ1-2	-	TGTGCCAGCAGCTTCCCAGCAGGACCCTATGGCTACACCTTC	CASSFPAGPYGYTF
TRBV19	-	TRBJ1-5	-	TGTGCCAGTAGTATACGGAGGGGCAATCAGCCCCAGCATTTT	CASSIRRGNQPQHF
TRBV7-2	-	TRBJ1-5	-	TGTGCCAGCAGCTTAGCGGGCCTTAGCCTCAATCAGCCCCAGCATTTT	CASSLAGLSLNQPQHF
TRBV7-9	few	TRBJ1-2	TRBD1	TGTGCCAGCAGCGCCTGGGACAGGTCTAACTATGGCTACACCTTC	CASSAWDRSNYGYTF
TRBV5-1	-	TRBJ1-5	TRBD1	TGCGCCAGCAGCTCCGGGACAGCCGATCAGCCCCAGCATTTT	CASSSGTADQPQHF
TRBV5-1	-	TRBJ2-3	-	TGCGCCAGCAGCTTGGTTCCGGAATCAGGGGATACGCAGTATTTT	CASSLVPESGDTQYF
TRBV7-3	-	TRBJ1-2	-	TGTGCCAGCAGCTTATCACCTGGACGTGGCTACACCTTC	CASSLSPGRGYTF
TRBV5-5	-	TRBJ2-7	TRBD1	TGTGCCAGCAGCTTGGAGGGACAGGGCCTCTACGAGCAGTACTTC	CASSLEGQGLYEQYF
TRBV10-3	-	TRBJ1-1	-	TGTGCCATCAGACCCAGGGGAACGAACACTGAAGCTTTCTTT	CAIRPRGTNTEAFF
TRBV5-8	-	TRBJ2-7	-	TGTGCCAGCAGCCTGATGGTGGGGCAGGCTCACGAGCAGTACTTC	CASSLMVGQAHEQYF
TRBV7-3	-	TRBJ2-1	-	TGTGCCAGCAGCTTAACGGTAAGCTCCTACAATGAGCAGTTCTTC	CASSLTVSSYNEQFF
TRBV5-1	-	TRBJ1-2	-	TGCGCCAGCAGCCCCGGGGGAACCCCTAACTATGGCTACACCTTC	CASSPGGTPNYGYTF
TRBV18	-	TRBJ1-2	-	TGTGCCAGCTCTATGTCTAACTATGGCTACACCTTC	CASSMSNYGYTF
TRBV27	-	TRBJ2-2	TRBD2	TGTGCCAGCAGTTTAGGGAGGGTAAACACCGGGGAGCTGTTTTTT	CASSLGRVNTGELFF
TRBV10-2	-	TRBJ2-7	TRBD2	TGCGCCAGCAGTGTAACTAGCGGGGTACGCGAGCAGTACTTC	CASSVTSGVREQYF
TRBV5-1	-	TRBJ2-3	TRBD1	TGCGCCAGCAGGGTGGCAGGGGGATCAGATACGCAGTATTTT	CASRVAGGSDTQYF
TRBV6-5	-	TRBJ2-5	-	TGTGCCAGCAGATCCCCGGGTGGGGAGACCCAGTACTTC	CASRSPGGETQYF
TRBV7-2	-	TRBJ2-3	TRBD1	TGTGCCAGCAGCTCATATCAGGGGGCGTCAGATACGCAGTATTTT	CASSSYQGASDTQYF
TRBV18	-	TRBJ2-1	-	TGTGCCAGCTCACCAACGGCCTCCAATGAGCAGTTCTTC	CASSPTASNEQFF
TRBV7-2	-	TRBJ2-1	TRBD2	TGTGCCAGCACCTACTCTACTAGCGGATGGGCCTACAATGAGCAGTTCTTC	CASTYSTSGWAYNEQFF
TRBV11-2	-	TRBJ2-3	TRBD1	TGTGCCAGCAGCTTCCAACCGGGACAGACGGCGGATACGCAGTATTTT	CASSFQPGQTADTQYF
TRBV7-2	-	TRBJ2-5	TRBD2	TGTGCCAGCAGCTTAAAGAGAGCGGGAGTCGGGGAGACCCAGTACTTC	CASSLKRAGVGETQYF
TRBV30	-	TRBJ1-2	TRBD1	TGTGCCTGGAGTCACAGGGGTAGAGGCTACACCTTC	CAWSHRGRGYTF
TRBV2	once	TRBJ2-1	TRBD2	TGTGCCAGAGGGACTAGCGGATGGGAGGGAACGGATGAGCAGTTCTTC	CARGTSGWEGTDEQFF
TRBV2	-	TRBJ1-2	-	TGTGCCAGCACGTCTTGGACATCTTATGGCTACACCTTC	CASTSWTSYGYTF
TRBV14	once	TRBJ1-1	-	TGTGCCAGCAGCCCCGTACGCAGGTTTATCCTTGAAGCTTTCTTT	CASSPVRRFILEAFF
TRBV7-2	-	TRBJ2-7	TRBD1	TGTGCCAGCAGCTTCGGGACAGGGTTGACCTACGAGCAGTACTTC	CASSFGTGLTYEQYF
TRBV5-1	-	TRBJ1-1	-	TGCGCCAGCAGCTTGGGACTCACAGGGAGGGGTGAAGCTTTCTTT	CASSLGLTGRGEAFF
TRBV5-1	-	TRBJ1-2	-	TGCGCCAGCAGCCCGGACCTGGCCGGGCCCAACTATGGCTACACCTTC	CASSPDLAGPNYGYTF
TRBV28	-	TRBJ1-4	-	TGTGCCAGCAGTTCACCCGGTCAAGGGGAAAAACTGTTTTTT	CASSSPGQGEKLFF
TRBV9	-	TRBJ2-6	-	TGTGCCAGCAGCGTACGTCAGGCTGGGGCCAACGTCCTGACTTTC	CASSVRQAGANVLTF
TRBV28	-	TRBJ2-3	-	TGTGCCAGCAGCCCCACCACAGATACGCAGTATTTT	CASSPTTDTQYF
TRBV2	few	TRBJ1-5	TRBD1	TGTGCCAGCAGGGGAACAGGGGATCAGCCCCAGCATTTT	CASRGTGDQPQHF
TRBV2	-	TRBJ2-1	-	TGTGCCAGCAGTGCCTTCGTCGGGAGACGACAGTTCTTC	CASSAFVGRRQFF
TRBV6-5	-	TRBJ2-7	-	TGTGCCAGCAGTTCCGTGTGGGGCTCCTACGAGCAGTACTTC	CASSSVWGSYEQYF
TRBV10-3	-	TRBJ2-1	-	TGTGCCATCAGTGATAGGCCAGAAAGCGACAATGAGCAGTTCTTC	CAISDRPESDNEQFF
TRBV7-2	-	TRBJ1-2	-	TGTGCCAGCAGCAAAGGGGGGGGCGTCGGCGACTATGGCTACACCTTC	CASSKGGGVGDYGYTF
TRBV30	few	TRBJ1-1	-	TGTGCCTGGAGTGTACGGGGGTGGGATACTGAAGCTTTCTTT	CAWSVRGWDTEAFF
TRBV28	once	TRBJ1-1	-	TGTGCCAGCAGTTTATGGACCAGGGCCTTGGGCACTGAAGCTTTCTTT	CASSLWTRALGTEAFF
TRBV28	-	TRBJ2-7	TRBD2	TGTGCCAGCAGTTCCTCAGCTAGCGGGAGTCCCTACGAGCAGTACTTC	CASSSSASGSPYEQYF
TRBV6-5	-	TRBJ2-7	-	TGTGCCAGCAGTCAGTTAGGGGGGGCGGAAGGCCACTTC	CASSQLGGAEGHF
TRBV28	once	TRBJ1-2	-	TGTGCCAGCAGTTTACCGACCCATGGCTACACCTTC	CASSLPTHGYTF
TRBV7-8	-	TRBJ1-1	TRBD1	TGTGCCAGCAGCGGGGACAGGGGGCGCAGAGGAGCTTTCTTT	CASSGDRGRRGAFF
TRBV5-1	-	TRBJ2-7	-	TGCGCCAGCAGCTTAGGAAAGGGATACGAGCAGTACTTC	CASSLGKGYEQYF
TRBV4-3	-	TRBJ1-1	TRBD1	TGCGCCAGCAGCCCAGCAACTAGGGGGCCTGAAGAAGCTTTCTTT	CASSPATRGPEEAFF
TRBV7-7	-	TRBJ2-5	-	TGTGCCAGCAGCACGACAGGCACGGGGGAGACCCAGTACTTC	CASSTTGTGETQYF